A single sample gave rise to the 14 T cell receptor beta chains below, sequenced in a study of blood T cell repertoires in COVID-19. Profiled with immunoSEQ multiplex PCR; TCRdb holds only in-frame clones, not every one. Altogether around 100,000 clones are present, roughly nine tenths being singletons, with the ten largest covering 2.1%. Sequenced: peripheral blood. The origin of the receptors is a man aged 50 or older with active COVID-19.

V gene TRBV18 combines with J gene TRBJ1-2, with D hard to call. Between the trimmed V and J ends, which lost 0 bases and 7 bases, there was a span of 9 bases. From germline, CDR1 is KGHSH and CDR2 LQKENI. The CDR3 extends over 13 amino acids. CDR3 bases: TGTGCCAGCTCACCACCGTCGGGTTTTGGCTACACCTTC. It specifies CASSPPSGFGYTF.

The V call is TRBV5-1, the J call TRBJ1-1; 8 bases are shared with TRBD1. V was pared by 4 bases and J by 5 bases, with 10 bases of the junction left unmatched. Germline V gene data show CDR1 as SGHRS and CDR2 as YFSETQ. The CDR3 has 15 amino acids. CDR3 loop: CASSQRQGSGTEAFF. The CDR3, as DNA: TGCGCCAGCAGCCAGAGACAGGGGTCAGGTACTGAAGCTTTCTTT.

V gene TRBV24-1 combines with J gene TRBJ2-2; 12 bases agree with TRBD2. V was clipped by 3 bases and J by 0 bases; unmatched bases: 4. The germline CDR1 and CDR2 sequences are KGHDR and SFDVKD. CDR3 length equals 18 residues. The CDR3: CATSDILAGGANTGELFF. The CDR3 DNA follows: TGTGCCACCAGTGATATACTAGCGGGAGGCGCGAACACCGGGGAGCTGTTTTTT.

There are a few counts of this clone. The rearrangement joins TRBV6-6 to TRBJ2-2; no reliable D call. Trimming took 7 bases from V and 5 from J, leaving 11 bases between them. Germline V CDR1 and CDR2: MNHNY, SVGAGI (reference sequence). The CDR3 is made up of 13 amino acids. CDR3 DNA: TGTGCCAGCATTCCCCAACTAACCGGGGAGCTGTTTTTT. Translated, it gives CASIPQLTGELFF.

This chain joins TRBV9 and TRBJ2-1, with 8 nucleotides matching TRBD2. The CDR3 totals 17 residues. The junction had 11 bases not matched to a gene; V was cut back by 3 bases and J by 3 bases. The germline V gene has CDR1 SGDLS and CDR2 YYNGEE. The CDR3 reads CASSAQISGNFYNEQFF. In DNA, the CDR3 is TGTGCCAGCAGCGCCCAAATTAGCGGGAACTTCTACAATGAGCAGTTCTTC.

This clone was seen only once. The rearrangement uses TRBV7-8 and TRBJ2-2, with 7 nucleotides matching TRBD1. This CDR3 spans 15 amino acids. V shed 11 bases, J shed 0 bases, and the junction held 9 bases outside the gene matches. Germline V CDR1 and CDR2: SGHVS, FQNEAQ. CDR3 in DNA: TGTGCCGTTTCTCGAGGGGGCCCGAACACCGGGGAGCTGTTTTTT. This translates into CAVSRGGPNTGELFF.

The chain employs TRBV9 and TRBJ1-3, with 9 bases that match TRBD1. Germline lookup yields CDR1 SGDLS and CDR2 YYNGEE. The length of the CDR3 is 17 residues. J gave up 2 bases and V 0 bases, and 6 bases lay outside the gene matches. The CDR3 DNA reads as TGTGCCAGCAGCGTAGCTGTGGGACAGGGTACTGGAAACACCATATATTTT. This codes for CASSVAVGQGTGNTIYF.

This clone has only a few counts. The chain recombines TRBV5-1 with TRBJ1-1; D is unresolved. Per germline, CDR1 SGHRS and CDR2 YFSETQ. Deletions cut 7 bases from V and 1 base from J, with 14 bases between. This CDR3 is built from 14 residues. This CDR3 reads CASAVASANTEAFF. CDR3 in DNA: TGCGCCAGCGCCGTAGCTTCGGCGAACACTGAAGCTTTCTTT.

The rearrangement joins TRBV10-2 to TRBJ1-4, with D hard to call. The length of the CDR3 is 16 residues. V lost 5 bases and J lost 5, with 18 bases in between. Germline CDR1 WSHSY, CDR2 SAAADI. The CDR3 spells CASSNLGGRENEKLFF. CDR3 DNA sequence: TGCGCCAGCAGTAACCTCGGAGGGAGGGAAAATGAAAAACTGTTTTTT.

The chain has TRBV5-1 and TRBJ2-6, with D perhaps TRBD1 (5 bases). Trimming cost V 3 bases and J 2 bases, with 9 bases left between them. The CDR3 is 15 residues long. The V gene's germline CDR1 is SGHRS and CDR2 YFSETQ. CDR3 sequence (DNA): TGCGCCAGCAGCTCGGACATCACTGGGGCCAACGTCCTGACTTTC. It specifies CASSSDITGANVLTF.

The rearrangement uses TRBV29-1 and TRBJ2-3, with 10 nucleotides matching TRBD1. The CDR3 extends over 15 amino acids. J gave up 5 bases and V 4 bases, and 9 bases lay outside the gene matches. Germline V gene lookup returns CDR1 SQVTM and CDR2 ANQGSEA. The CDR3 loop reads CSVVSDRGFRDTQYF. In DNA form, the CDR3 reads TGCAGCGTTGTTTCGGACAGGGGGTTTAGAGATACGCAGTATTTT.

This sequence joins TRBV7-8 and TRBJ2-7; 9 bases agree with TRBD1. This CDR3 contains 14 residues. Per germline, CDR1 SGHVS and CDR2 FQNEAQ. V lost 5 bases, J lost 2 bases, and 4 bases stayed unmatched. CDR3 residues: CASSPWTGAYEQYF. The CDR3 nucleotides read TGTGCCAGCAGCCCGTGGACAGGGGCCTACGAGCAGTACTTC.

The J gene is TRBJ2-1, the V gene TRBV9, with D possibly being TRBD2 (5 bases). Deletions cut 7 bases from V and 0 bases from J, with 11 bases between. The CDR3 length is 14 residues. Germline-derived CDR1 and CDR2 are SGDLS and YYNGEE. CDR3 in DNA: TGTGCCAGCGGGAGACTCAGCTCCTACAATGAGCAGTTCTTC. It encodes CASGRLSSYNEQFF. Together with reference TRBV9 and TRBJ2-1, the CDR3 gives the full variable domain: DSGVTQTPKHLITATGQRVTLRCSPRSGDLSVYWYQQSLDQGLQFLIQYYNGEERAKGNILERFSAQQFPDLHSELNLSSLELGDSALYFCASGRLSSYNEQFFGPGTRLTVL.

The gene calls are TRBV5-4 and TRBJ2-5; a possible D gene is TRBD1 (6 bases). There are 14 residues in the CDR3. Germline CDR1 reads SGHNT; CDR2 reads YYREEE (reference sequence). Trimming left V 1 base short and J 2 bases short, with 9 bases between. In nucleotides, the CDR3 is TGTGCCAGCAGCTTGAGGACAGAACAAGAGACCCAGTACTTC. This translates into CASSLRTEQETQYF.